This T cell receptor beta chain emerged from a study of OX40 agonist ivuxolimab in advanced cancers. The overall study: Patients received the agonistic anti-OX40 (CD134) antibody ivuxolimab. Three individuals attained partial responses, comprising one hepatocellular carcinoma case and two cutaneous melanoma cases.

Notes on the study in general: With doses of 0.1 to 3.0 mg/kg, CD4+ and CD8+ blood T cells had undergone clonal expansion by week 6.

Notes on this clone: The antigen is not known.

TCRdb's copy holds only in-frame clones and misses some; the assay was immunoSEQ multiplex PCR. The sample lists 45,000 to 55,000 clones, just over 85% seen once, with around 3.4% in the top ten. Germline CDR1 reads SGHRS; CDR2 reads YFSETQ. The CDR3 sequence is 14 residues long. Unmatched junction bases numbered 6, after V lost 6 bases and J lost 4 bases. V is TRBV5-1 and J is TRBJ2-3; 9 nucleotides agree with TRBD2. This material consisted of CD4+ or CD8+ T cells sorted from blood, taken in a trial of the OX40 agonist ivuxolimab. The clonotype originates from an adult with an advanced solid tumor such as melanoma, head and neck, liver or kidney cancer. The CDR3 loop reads CASTRGLAPDTQYF. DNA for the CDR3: TGCGCCAGCACCAGGGGACTAGCACCAGATACGCAGTATTTT.